This TCR beta chain came from a study of B cell selection in AIRE deficiency. Study-wide findings and caveats: About 30.6% of healthy-shared Treg sequences were found among patient Tconv cells. Of around 3,700 shared Treg TCRbeta sequences, 31.6% were healthy-donor-only and just under 9.5% patient-only.

Sorting defined conventional CD4 T cells as CD4+CD127+. Points on this clone: What it recognizes is unknown.

The protocol was immunoSEQ multiplex PCR, while the TCRdb copy is restricted to in-frame clones and leaves out a portion. The data show under 30,000 clones, 95% to 96% seen once. Germline V gives CDR1 KGHSH, CDR2 LQKENI. Unmatched junction bases numbered 3, after V lost 2 bases and J lost 7 bases. The CDR3 is made up of 13 amino acids. The receptor was isolated from a human donor in good health. This chain uses TRBV18 with TRBJ2-7; TRBD1 agrees at 9 bases. The specimen was CD4+CD127+ conventional T cells sorted from PBMCs. DNA of the CDR3: TGTGCCAGCTCACCAGGGACAGGGTTTGAGCAGTACTTC. Translated: CASSPGTGFEQYF.